Listed here are 8 T cell receptor beta chains from one sample, sequenced in a study of shared T cell receptors in the human thymus. The assay was immunoSEQ multiplex PCR, and TCRdb's table has in-frame clones only and misses some. The sample contains hundreds of thousands of clones, around 87% of which appear only once. These data also featured in a second study, about human thymus T cells.

Sequenced input: thymocytes. The receptors shown here come from a boy in the first two years of life with a congenital heart defect.

CDR3 nucleotide sequence: TGCGCCAGCAGCCAAGAAACAGGGAGTGATGGGACTAATGAAAAACTGTTTTTT. This gives the protein CASSQETGSDGTNEKLFF. This chain joins TRBV4-1 and TRBJ1-4; the D gene is possibly TRBD1 (6 bases). The CDR3 has 18 amino acids. Trimming cost V 0 bases and J 2 bases, with 16 bases left between them. CDR1 is MGHRA, CDR2 YSYEKL, per germline.

This chain connects TRBV30 to TRBJ2-7, with D perhaps matching TRBD1 (5 bases). The ends were cut back, 4 bases at V and 4 bases at J, with 14 bases in the middle. This CDR3 comprises 13 residues. Per the germline V gene, CDR1 is GTSNPN and CDR2 is SVGIG (reference sequence). The chain's CDR3 is CAWKGRVGYEQYF. CDR3 bases: TGTGCCTGGAAGGGCAGGGTCGGGTACGAGCAGTACTTC.

This clone came up a few times. The V call is TRBV19, the J call TRBJ2-5; perhaps TRBD1 as D (6 bases). In germline, CDR1 is LNHDA, CDR2 SQIVND (reference sequence). V lost 0 bases, J lost 4 bases, and 15 bases lay in between. There are 16 residues in the CDR3. The CDR3 DNA is TGTGCCAGTAGTATAGATGGCACAGGGTGTAGAGAGACCCAGTACTTC. It is translated as CASSIDGTGCRETQYF.

CDR3: CASSHQDRGTYEQYF. CDR3 DNA sequence: TGTGCCAGCAGCCACCAGGACAGGGGAACCTACGAGCAGTACTTC. The rearrangement joins TRBV14 to TRBJ2-7; TRBD1 matches 9 bases. The germline V gene encodes CDR1 SGHDN and CDR2 FVKESK. Unmatched junction bases numbered 5, after V lost 3 bases and J lost 2 bases. The CDR3 covers 15 residues.

V usage is TRBV15 and J usage is TRBJ2-3; 10 nucleotides align to TRBD2. V shed 9 bases and J 6 bases; nucleotides not matched to a gene: 12. There are 15 residues in the CDR3. Germline values: CDR1 LNHNV, CDR2 YYDKDF (reference sequence). The CDR3 loop is CATESGGARGDTQYF. In DNA form, the CDR3 reads TGTGCCACTGAAAGCGGGGGGGCAAGGGGGGATACGCAGTATTTT.

The V gene is TRBV30, the J gene TRBJ2-2; D is ambiguous. V lost 5 bases and J 7 bases, leaving 11 bases between the germline ends. In germline, CDR1 is GTSNPN, CDR2 SVGIG (reference sequence). CDR3 length: 12 residues. The CDR3 coding sequence is TGTGCCTGGCGACTGACGGGCGGGGAGCTGTTTTTT. Translation gives CAWRLTGGELFF.

V and J are TRBV2 and TRBJ1-5, with D possibly being TRBD1 (6 bases). V lost 6 bases and J 5 bases, leaving 11 bases between the germline ends. CDR3 size: 13 residues. Germline CDR1 is SNHLY and CDR2 is FYNNEI. CDR3 sequence: CASSVRQDQPQHF. CDR3 DNA sequence: TGTGCCAGCAGCGTGCGACAGGATCAGCCCCAGCATTTT.

This chain links TRBV2 with TRBJ1-2, with 7 bases matching TRBD1. Per the germline V gene, CDR1 is SNHLY and CDR2 is FYNNEI. Germline trimming cut 2 bases from V and 2 bases from J; bases unmatched to any gene: 5. This CDR3 spans 15 amino acids. CDR3 DNA sequence: TGTGCCAGCAGTGAAAGGGAACAGGGGAACTATGGCTACACCTTC. Protein: CASSEREQGNYGYTF.